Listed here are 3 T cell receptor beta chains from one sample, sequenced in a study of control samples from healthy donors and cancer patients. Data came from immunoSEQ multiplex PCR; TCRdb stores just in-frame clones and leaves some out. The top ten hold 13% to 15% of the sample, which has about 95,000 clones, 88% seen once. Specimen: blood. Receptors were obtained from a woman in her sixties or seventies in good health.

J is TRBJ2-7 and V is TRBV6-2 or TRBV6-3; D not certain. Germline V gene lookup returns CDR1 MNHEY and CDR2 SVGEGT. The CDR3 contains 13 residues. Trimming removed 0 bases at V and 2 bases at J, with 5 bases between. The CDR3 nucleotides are TGTGCCAGCAGTTACTCGATTACCTACGAGCAGTACTTC. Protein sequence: CASSYSITYEQYF.

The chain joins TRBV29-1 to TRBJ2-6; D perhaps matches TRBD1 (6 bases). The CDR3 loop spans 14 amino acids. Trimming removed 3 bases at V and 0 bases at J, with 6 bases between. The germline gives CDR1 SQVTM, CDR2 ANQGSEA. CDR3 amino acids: CSVEDSSGANVLTF. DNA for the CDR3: TGCAGCGTTGAGGACAGCTCTGGGGCCAACGTCCTGACTTTC. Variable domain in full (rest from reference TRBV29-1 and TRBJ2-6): SAVISQKPSRDICQRGTSLTIQCQVDSQVTMMFWYRQQPGQSLTLIATANQGSEATYESGFVIDKFPISRPNLTFSTLTVSNMSPEDSSIYLCSVEDSSGANVLTFGAGSRLTVL.

CDR3 sequence (DNA): TGTGCCAGCAGTTCACGGGTAAATAACTATGGCTACACCTTC. It encodes CASSSRVNNYGYTF. The rearrangement links TRBV28 to TRBJ1-2; no clear D gene. V lost 4 bases and J 1 base, leaving 10 bases between the germline ends. CDR1 and CDR2 (germline): MDHEN, SYDVKM. This CDR3 contains 14 residues.